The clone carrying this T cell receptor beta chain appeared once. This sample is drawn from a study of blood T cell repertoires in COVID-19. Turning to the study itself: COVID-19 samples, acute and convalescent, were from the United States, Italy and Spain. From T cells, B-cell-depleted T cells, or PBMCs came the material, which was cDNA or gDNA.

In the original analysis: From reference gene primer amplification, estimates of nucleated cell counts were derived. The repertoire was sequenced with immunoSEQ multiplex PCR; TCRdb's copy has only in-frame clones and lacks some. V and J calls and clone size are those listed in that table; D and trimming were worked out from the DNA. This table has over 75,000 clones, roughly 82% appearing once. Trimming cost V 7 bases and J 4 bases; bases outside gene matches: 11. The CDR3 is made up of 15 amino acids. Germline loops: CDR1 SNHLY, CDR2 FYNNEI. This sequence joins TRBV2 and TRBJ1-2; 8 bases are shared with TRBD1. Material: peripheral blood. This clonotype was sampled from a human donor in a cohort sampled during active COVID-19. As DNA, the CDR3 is TGTGCCAGCAAATGGTCGGTTGACAGGGGCTATGGCTACACCTTC. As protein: CASKWSVDRGYGYTF.